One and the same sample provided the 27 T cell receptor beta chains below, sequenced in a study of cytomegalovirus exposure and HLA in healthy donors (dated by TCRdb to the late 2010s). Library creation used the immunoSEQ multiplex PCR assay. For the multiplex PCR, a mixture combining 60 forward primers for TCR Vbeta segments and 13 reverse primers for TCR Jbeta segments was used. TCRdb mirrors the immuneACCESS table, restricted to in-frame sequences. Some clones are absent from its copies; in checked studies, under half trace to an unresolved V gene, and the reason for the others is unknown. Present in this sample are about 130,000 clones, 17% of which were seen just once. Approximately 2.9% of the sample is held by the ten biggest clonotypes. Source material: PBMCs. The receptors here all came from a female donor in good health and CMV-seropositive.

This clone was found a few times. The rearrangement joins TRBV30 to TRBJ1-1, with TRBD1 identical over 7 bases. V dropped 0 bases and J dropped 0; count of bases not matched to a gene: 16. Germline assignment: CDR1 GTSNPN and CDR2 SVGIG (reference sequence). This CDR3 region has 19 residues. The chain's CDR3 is CAWSVKSSRGIQLNTEAFF. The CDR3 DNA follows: TGTGCCTGGAGTGTGAAATCTTCCAGGGGGATCCAATTGAACACTGAAGCTTTCTTT.

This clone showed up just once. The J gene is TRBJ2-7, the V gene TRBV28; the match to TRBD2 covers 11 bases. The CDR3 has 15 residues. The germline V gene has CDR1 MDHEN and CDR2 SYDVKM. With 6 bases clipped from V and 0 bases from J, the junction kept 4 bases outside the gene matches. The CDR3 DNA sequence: TGTGCCAGCAGAGGGACTAGCGGACGCTCCTACGAGCAGTACTTC. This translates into CASRGTSGRSYEQYF.

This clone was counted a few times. The CDR3, as DNA: TGCGCCAGCAGCCAAGGTTTCGGACAGAAGGGCCGAGAGACCCAGTACTTC. Translation: CASSQGFGQKGRETQYF. The chain recombines TRBV4-3 with TRBJ2-5, with D possibly matching TRBD1 (6 bases). Per germline, CDR1 LGHNA and CDR2 YSLEER. The germline V and J ends were trimmed by 1 base and 4 bases, with 19 bases remaining between them. The length of the CDR3 is 17 residues.

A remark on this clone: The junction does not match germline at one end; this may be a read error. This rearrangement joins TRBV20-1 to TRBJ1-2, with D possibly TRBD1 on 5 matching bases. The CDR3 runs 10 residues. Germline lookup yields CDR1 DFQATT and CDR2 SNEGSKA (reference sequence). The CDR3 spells CSAQGNGHTF. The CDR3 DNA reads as TGCAGTGCCCAGGGTAATGGCCACACCTTC.

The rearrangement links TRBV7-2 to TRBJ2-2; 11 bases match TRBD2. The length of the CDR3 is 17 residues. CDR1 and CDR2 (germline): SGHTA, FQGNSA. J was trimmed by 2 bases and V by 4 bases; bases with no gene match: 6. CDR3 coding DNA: TGTGCCAGCAGCTACAAGACTAGCGGGACTAACACCGGGGAGCTGTTTTTT. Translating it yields CASSYKTSGTNTGELFF.

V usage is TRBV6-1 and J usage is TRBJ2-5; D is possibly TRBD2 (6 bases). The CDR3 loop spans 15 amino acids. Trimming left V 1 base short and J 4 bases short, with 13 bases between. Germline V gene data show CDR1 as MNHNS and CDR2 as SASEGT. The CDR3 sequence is CASSEGSAGRETQYF. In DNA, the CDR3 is TGTGCCAGCAGTGAAGGAAGTGCGGGGAGAGAGACCCAGTACTTC.

Written as DNA, the CDR3 is TGTGCCAGCAGTCGCGGGACGGCTTATAATTCACCCCTCCACTTT. Its translation is CASSRGTAYNSPLHF. The gene calls are TRBV6-5 and TRBJ1-6; D possibly corresponds to TRBD1 (5 bases). CDR1 is MNHEY, CDR2 SVGAGI, per germline. The CDR3 is made up of 15 amino acids. V lost 5 bases and J 4 bases, leaving 12 bases between the germline ends.

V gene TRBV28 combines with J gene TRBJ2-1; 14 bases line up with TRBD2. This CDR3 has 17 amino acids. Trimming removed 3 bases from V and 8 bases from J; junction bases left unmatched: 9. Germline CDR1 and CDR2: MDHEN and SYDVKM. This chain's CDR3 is CASSLGWGLAGDDEQFF. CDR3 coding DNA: TGTGCCAGCAGTTTGGGGTGGGGACTAGCGGGAGACGATGAGCAGTTCTTC. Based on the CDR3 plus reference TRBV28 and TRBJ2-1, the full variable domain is DVKVTQSSRYLVKRTGEKVFLECVQDMDHENMFWYRQDPGLGLRLIYFSYDVKMKEKGDIPEGYSVSREKKERFSLILESASTNQTSMYLCASSLGWGLAGDDEQFFGPGTRLTVL.

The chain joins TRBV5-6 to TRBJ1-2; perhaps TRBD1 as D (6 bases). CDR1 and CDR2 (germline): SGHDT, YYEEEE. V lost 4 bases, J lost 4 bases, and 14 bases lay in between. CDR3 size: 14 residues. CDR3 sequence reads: CASSVTGTRYGYTF. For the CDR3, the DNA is TGTGCCAGCAGCGTGACCGGGACACGCTATGGCTACACCTTC. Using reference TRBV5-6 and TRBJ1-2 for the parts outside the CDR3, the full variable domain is DAGVTQSPTHLIKTRGQQVTLRCSPKSGHDTVSWYQQALGQGPQFIFQYYEEEERQRGNFPDRFSGHQFPNYSSELNVNALLLGDSALYLCASSVTGTRYGYTFGSGTRLTVV.

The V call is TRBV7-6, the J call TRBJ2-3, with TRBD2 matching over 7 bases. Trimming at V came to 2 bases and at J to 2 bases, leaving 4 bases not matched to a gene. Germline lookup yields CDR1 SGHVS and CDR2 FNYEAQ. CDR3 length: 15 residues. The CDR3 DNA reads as TGTGCCAGCAGCTTAAGGGACTACCTCACAGATACGCAGTATTTT. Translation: CASSLRDYLTDTQYF.

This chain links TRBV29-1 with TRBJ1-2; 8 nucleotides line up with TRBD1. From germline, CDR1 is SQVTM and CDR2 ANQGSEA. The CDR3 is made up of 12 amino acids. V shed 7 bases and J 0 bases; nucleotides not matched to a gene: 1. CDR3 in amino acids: CSADRANYGYTF. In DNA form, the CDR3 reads TGCAGCGCGGACAGGGCTAACTATGGCTACACCTTC.

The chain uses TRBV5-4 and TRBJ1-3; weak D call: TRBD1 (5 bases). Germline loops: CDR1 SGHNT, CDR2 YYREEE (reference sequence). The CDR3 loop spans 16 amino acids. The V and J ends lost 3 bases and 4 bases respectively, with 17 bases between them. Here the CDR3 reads CASSSWGGMGGNTIYF. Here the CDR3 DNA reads TGTGCCAGCAGCTCGTGGGGGGGGATGGGAGGAAACACCATATATTTT.

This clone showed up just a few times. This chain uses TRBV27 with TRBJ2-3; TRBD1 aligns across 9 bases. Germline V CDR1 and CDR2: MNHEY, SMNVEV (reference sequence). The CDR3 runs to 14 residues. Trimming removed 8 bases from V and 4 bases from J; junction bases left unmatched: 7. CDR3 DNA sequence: TGTGCCAGCCGGACAGGGGTGTCCGCAGATACGCAGTATTTT. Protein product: CASRTGVSADTQYF.

The CDR3 is CASREWGGETQYF. CDR3 DNA sequence: TGTGCCAGCAGGGAGTGGGGGGGAGAGACCCAGTACTTC. The genes are TRBV4-2 and TRBJ2-5; 7 bases match TRBD2. J was trimmed by 4 bases and V by 6 bases; bases with no gene match: 5. The CDR3 has 13 amino acids. Germline CDR1 LGHNA, CDR2 YNFKEQ.

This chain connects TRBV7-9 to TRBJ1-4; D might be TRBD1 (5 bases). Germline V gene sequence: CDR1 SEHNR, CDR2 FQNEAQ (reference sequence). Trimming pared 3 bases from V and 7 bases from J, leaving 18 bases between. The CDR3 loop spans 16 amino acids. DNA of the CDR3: TGTGCCAGCAGCTTTGCTGGATCAGGGATAAGTGAAAAACTGTTTTTT. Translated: CASSFAGSGISEKLFF. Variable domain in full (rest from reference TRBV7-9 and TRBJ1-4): DTGVSQNPRHKITKRGQNVTFRCDPISEHNRLYWYRQTLGQGPEFLTYFQNEAQLEKSRLLSDRFSAERPKGSFSTLEIQRTEQGDSAMYLCASSFAGSGISEKLFFGSGTQLSVL.

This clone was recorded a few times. In DNA, the CDR3 is TGTGCCAGCAGCCAATGGGCAGGTCGGCAGACCCAGTACTTC. It translates to CASSQWAGRQTQYF. The gene calls are TRBV4-2 and TRBJ2-5; D ambiguous. V was trimmed by 2 bases and J by 6 bases, leaving 13 bases between them. Germline V gene sequence: CDR1 LGHNA, CDR2 YNFKEQ. The length of the CDR3 is 14 residues.

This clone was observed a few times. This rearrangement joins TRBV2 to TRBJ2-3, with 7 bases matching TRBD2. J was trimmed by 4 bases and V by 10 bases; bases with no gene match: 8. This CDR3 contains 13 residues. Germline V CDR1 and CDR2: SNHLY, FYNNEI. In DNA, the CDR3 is TGTGCCACAAAGGCGGGAGTCCCAGATACGCAGTATTTT. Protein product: CATKAGVPDTQYF.

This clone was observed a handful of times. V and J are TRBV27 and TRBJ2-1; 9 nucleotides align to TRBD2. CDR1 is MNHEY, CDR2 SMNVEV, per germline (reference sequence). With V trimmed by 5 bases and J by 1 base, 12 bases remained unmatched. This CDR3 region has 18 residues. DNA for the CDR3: TGTGCCAGCAGTCTATATAGCGGGAGTATAAAATCCTACAATGAGCAGTTCTTC. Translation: CASSLYSGSIKSYNEQFF.

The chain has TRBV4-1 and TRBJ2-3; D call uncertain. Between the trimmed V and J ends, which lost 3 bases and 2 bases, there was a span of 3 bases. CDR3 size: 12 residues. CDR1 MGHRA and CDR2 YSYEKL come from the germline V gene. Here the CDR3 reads CASSHNTDTQYF. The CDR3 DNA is TGCGCCAGCAGCCATAACACAGATACGCAGTATTTT.

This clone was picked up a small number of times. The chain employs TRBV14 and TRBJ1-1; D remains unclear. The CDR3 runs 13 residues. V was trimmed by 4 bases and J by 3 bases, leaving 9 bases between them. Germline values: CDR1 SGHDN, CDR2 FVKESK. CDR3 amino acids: CASSPQVDTEAFF. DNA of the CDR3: TGTGCCAGCAGCCCCCAGGTAGACACTGAAGCTTTCTTT.

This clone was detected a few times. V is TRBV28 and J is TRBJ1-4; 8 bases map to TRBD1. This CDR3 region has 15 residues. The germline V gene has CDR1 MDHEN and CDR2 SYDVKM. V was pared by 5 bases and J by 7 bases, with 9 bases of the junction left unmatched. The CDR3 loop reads CASSRDRGIREKLFF. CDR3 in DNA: TGTGCCAGCAGTCGAGACAGGGGTATACGTGAAAAACTGTTTTTT.

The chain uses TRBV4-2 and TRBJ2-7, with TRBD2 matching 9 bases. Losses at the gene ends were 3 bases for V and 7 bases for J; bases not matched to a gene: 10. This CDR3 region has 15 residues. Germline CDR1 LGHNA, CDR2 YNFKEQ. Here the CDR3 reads CASSQGAGGVREQYF. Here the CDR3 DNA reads TGTGCCAGCAGCCAGGGAGCGGGAGGTGTGCGGGAGCAGTACTTC.

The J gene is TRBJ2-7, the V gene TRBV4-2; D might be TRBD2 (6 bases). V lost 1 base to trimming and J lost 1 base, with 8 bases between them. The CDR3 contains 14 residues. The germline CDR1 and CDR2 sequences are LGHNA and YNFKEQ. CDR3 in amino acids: CASSQAGVSYEQYF. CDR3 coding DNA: TGTGCCAGCAGCCAAGCGGGAGTTTCCTACGAGCAGTACTTC.

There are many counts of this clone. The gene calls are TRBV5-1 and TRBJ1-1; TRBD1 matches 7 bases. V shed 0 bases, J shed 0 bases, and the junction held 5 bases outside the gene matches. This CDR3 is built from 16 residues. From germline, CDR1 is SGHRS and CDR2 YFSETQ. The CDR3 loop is CASSLGDRVMNTEAFF. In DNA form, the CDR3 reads TGCGCCAGCAGCTTGGGAGACAGGGTTATGAACACTGAAGCTTTCTTT.

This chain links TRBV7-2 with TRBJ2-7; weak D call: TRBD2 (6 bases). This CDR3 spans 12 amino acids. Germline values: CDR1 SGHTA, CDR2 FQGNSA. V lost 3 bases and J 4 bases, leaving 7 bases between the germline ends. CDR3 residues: CASSFSGYEQYF. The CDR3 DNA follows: TGTGCCAGCAGCTTTAGCGGATACGAGCAGTACTTC.

The CDR3 DNA reads as TGTGCCAGCAGCCAGCCACTAGCGGGGGGCGGGGCTCAGACCCAGTACTTC. Protein sequence: CASSQPLAGGGAQTQYF. The chain recombines TRBV4-2 with TRBJ2-5; 12 bases map to TRBD2. V shed 3 bases, J shed 6 bases, and the junction held 11 bases outside the gene matches. Germline assignment: CDR1 LGHNA and CDR2 YNFKEQ. The CDR3 has 17 residues.

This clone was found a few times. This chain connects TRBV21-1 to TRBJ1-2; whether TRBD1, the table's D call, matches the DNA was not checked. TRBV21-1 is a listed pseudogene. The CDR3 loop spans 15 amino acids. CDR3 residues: CASSKDRELSYGYTF. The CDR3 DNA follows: TGTGCCAGCAGCAAAGACAGGGAGCTTTCCTATGGCTACACCTTC.